This passage covers 3 T cell receptor beta chains from one sample sequenced in a study of T cells in Graves' hyperthyroidism and ophthalmopathy. TCR beta CDR3 region amplification was performed from RNA transcripts. The TCR CDR3 first-round RT-PCR relied on the HTBI primer set. In TCRdb, the multiplex PCR reads were re-called with MiXCR into one record per CDR3 protein. The sample lists 600,000 to 850,000 distinct CDR3 sequences; over 15% were seen once. The sample was blood. The receptors stem from a woman aged 50 to 60 with Graves' hyperthyroidism that later progressed to Graves' ophthalmopathy.

The chain links TRBV10-3 to TRBJ2-1; TRBD2 is a possible D gene (7 bases). The CDR3 loop spans 15 amino acids. V gave up 3 bases and J gave up 3 bases, with 12 bases separating them. Germline V lookup: CDR1 ENHRY, CDR2 SYGVKD. The CDR3 sequence is CAISDDRGGYNEQFF. The CDR3, as DNA: TGTGCCATCAGTGACGATAGGGGGGGCTACAATGAGCAGTTCTTC.

This clonotype appeared many times. The rearrangement joins TRBV11-2 to TRBJ1-3, with D uncertain. This CDR3 contains 13 residues. V lost 1 base, J lost 11 bases, and 12 bases lay in between. Germline CDR1 SGHAT, CDR2 FQNNGV. The CDR3, as DNA: TGTGCCAGCAGCTTAGTAGGCGGTTTTGCCATATATTTT. Its translation is CASSLVGGFAIYF.

There are many counts of this clonotype. This rearrangement joins TRBV12-3 or TRBV12-4 to TRBJ1-2; 9 bases fit TRBD1. The junction had 4 bases not matched to a gene; V was cut back by 5 bases and J by 0 bases. The length of the CDR3 is 15 residues. The CDR3 bases are TGTGCCAGCAGTGGACAGGGGAGGACTAACTATGGCTACACCTTC. Translated, it gives CASSGQGRTNYGYTF.